The next 32 T cell receptor beta chains were all read from a single sample in a study of T cell responses to AZD1222 COVID-19 vaccine. The data were produced by immunoSEQ multiplex PCR, yet TCRdb's version contains in-frame clones alone and is incomplete. The sample yields about 140,000 clones, roughly 93% seen once. Sequencing used peripheral blood, obtained 28 days after the second AZD1222 dose. The receptors stem from an adult who received the AZD1222 COVID-19 vaccine.

This rearrangement joins TRBV30 to TRBJ1-2; TRBD1 might be the D (6 bases). V was shortened by 2 bases and J by 10 bases, with 17 bases between the two germline ends. This CDR3 comprises 13 residues. CDR1 and CDR2 from the germline V gene are GTSNPN and SVGIG (reference sequence). CDR3 amino acids: CAWSTSGTWTYTF. The CDR3 DNA reads as TGTGCCTGGAGTACCTCCGGGACATGGACCTACACCTTC.

The chain uses TRBV6-5 and TRBJ2-7, with D perhaps TRBD2 (6 bases). V gave up 6 bases and J gave up 0 bases, with 15 bases separating them. This CDR3 region has 15 residues. The germline V gene encodes CDR1 MNHEY and CDR2 SVGAGI. The CDR3 sequence is CASSGEAGSSYEQYF. For the CDR3, the DNA is TGTGCCAGCAGCGGGGAGGCGGGAAGCTCCTACGAGCAGTACTTC.

This chain connects TRBV19 to TRBJ1-4; the D gene is possibly TRBD1 (6 bases). Trimming removed 4 bases at V and 4 bases at J, with 16 bases between. Germline V gene lookup returns CDR1 LNHDA and CDR2 SQIVND (reference sequence). The CDR3 runs to 16 residues. The CDR3 nucleotides read TGTGCCAGTAGTACCTCGACACAGGGTTATAATGAAAAACTGTTTTTT. This sequence encodes CASSTSTQGYNEKLFF. The whole variable domain, filled in from reference TRBV19 and TRBJ1-4, reads DGGITQSPKYLFRKEGQNVTLSCEQNLNHDAMYWYRQDPGQGLRLIYYSQIVNDFQKGDIAEGYSVSREKKESFPLTVTSAQKNPTAFYLCASSTSTQGYNEKLFFGSGTQLSVL.

On this clone: Other nucleotide sequences from this sample produce the same CDR3. V and J are TRBV29-1 and TRBJ2-7; weak D call: TRBD2 (5 bases). The germline gives CDR1 SQVTM, CDR2 ANQGSEA. Trimming stripped 3 bases from V and 3 bases from J, with 9 bases between. The CDR3 runs to 12 residues. CDR3: CSVETRDYEQYF. CDR3 DNA sequence: TGCAGCGTTGAGACCCGGGACTACGAGCAGTACTTC.

V and J are TRBV19 and TRBJ2-2; maybe TRBD1 (6 bases). V was trimmed by 2 bases and J by 4 bases, leaving 14 bases between them. CDR1 and CDR2 from the germline V gene are LNHDA and SQIVND (reference sequence). This CDR3 is 16 amino acids long. CDR3 nucleotides: TGTGCCAGTAGTATAATCTGGGGGCCGGGCACCGGGGAGCTGTTTTTT. Translation gives CASSIIWGPGTGELFF.

The genes are TRBV5-4 and TRBJ2-7, with D unclear. This CDR3 is 12 amino acids long. Trimming pared 9 bases from V and 4 bases from J, leaving 14 bases between. Germline V gene sequence: CDR1 SGHNT, CDR2 YYREEE (reference sequence). CDR3 bases: TGTGCCATCTCCCGGGTTGGGTACGAGCAGTACTTC. This sequence encodes CAISRVGYEQYF.

This chain joins TRBV7-9 and TRBJ2-2; D unresolved. Germline V gene lookup returns CDR1 SEHNR and CDR2 FQNEAQ (reference sequence). The V end was cut by 2 bases, the J end by 1 base, with 5 bases between. The CDR3 spans 14 residues. The CDR3 DNA follows: TGTGCCAGCAGCTTATCTTTGAACACCGGGGAGCTGTTTTTT. This codes for CASSLSLNTGELFF. Drawing the rest from reference TRBV7-9 and TRBJ2-2, the complete variable domain is DTGVSQNPRHKITKRGQNVTFRCDPISEHNRLYWYRQTLGQGPEFLTYFQNEAQLEKSRLLSDRFSAERPKGSFSTLEIQRTEQGDSAMYLCASSLSLNTGELFFGEGSRLTVL.

This clone appeared a single time. The chain is built from TRBV7-2 and TRBJ1-6; TRBD1 matches at 8 bases. The germline V gene has CDR1 SGHTA and CDR2 FQGNSA. This CDR3 contains 15 residues. Trimming removed 3 bases from V and 10 bases from J; junction bases left unmatched: 8. The CDR3 loop is CASSLATGAKSPLHF. CDR3 DNA: TGTGCCAGCAGCTTGGCGACAGGGGCCAAGTCACCCCTCCACTTT.

The chain uses TRBV27 and TRBJ1-2; TRBD1 matches at 12 bases. CDR3 size: 16 residues. Germline CDR1 reads MNHEY; CDR2 reads SMNVEV (reference sequence). V trimming: 8 bases; J trimming: 7 bases; junction bases outside the gene matches: 14. The CDR3: CASAQGTGGGLAGYTF. For the CDR3, the DNA is TGTGCCAGCGCCCAAGGGACAGGGGGCGGGTTAGCTGGCTACACCTTC.

V and J are TRBV5-5 and TRBJ1-5; D remains unclear. With 4 bases removed from V and 0 bases from J, the gap between germline ends came to 5 bases. The CDR3 is 13 residues long. Germline CDR1 and CDR2: SGHKS and YYEKEE (reference sequence). In DNA form, the CDR3 reads TGTGCCAGCAGCCAGAATAGCAATCAGCCCCAGCATTTT. Encoded protein: CASSQNSNQPQHF.

V usage is TRBV9 and J usage is TRBJ1-3; D possibly corresponds to TRBD1 (6 bases). Germline V lookup: CDR1 SGDLS, CDR2 YYNGEE. Between the trimmed V and J ends, which lost 1 base and 4 bases, there was a span of 15 bases. This CDR3 spans 16 amino acids. The CDR3 sequence: CASSVHGGLRGNTIYF. The CDR3 DNA is TGTGCCAGCAGCGTACACGGGGGGCTGAGAGGAAACACCATATATTTT.

This sequence joins TRBV3-1 (or the pseudogene TRBV3-2) and TRBJ1-3, with D maybe TRBD1 (5 bases). The CDR3 loop spans 15 amino acids. Germline CDR1 reads LGHDT; CDR2 reads YNNKEL (reference sequence). V dropped 4 bases and J dropped 3 bases, with 13 bases sitting between them. DNA for the CDR3: TGTGCCAGCAGCCTTCGGGGGAGTTATGGAAACACCATATATTTT. It yields the protein CASSLRGSYGNTIYF.

Ten or more counts support this clone. This chain uses TRBV4-2 with TRBJ2-6; possible D gene TRBD1, 5 bases. This CDR3 is built from 16 residues. Deletions cut 0 bases from V and 0 bases from J, with 6 bases between. CDR1 LGHNA and CDR2 YNFKEQ come from the germline V gene. CDR3 region: CASSQDQGSGANVLTF. CDR3 in DNA: TGTGCCAGCAGCCAAGATCAGGGCTCTGGGGCCAACGTCCTGACTTTC.

The sample holds one count of this clone. The J gene is TRBJ1-1, the V gene TRBV30; maybe TRBD1 (5 bases). This CDR3 spans 16 amino acids. The germline gives CDR1 GTSNPN, CDR2 SVGIG (reference sequence). The germline V and J ends were trimmed by 4 bases and 0 bases, with 18 bases remaining between them. CDR3 DNA sequence: TGTGCCTGGATGTCCAGGGTCGGGGGAATGAACACTGAAGCTTTCTTT. Its translation: CAWMSRVGGMNTEAFF. The full variable domain, completed using reference TRBV30 and TRBJ1-1, is SQTIHQWPATLVQPVGSPLSLECTVEGTSNPNLYWYRQAAGRGLQLLFYSVGIGQISSEVPQNLSASRPQDRQFILSSKKLLLSDSGFYLCAWMSRVGGMNTEAFFGQGTRLTVV.

This clone was seen just once. The J gene is TRBJ1-1, the V gene TRBV19; TRBD1 is a possible D gene (6 bases). The germline CDR1 and CDR2 sequences are LNHDA and SQIVND (reference sequence). The germline V and J ends were trimmed by 9 bases and 5 bases, with 19 bases remaining between them. The CDR3 length is 14 residues. The CDR3 nucleotides read TGTGCCAGCAGATTCAGGGGCGAGTGGACTGAAGCTTTCTTT. Amino acids: CASRFRGEWTEAFF.

About this clone: Other nucleotide sequences from this sample produce the same CDR3. The rearrangement links TRBV7-2 to TRBJ1-2, with D perhaps matching TRBD1 (5 bases). The CDR3 sequence is 13 residues long. V dropped 5 bases and J dropped 2 bases, with 9 bases sitting between them. From germline, CDR1 is SGHTA and CDR2 FQGNSA. CDR3 DNA sequence: TGTGCCAGCAGCCCCGACAGAAACTATGGCTACACCTTC. Its translation: CASSPDRNYGYTF.

This clone was observed a single time. DNA of the CDR3: TGCGCCAGCAGCTGGAGGCAGGGGAGGTACACTGAAGCTTTCTTT. Residues: CASSWRQGRYTEAFF. The V call is TRBV5-1, the J call TRBJ1-1; the D gene is possibly TRBD1 (6 bases). CDR3 length equals 15 residues. Germline V CDR1 and CDR2: SGHRS, YFSETQ. Trimming stripped 3 bases from V and 3 bases from J, with 15 bases between.

The chain carries TRBV12-3 or TRBV12-4 and TRBJ1-2; maybe TRBD1 (5 bases). Deletions cut 6 bases from V and 2 bases from J, with 10 bases between. The CDR3 contains 13 residues. CDR3 protein: CASSRDQNYGYTF. The CDR3 DNA reads TGTGCCAGCAGCCGGGACCAAAACTATGGCTACACCTTC.

The rearrangement links TRBV15 to TRBJ1-5; possible D gene TRBD1, 5 bases. Trimming pared 1 base from V and 1 base from J, leaving 8 bases between. CDR1 and CDR2 from the germline V gene are LNHNV and YYDKDF (reference sequence). CDR3 length equals 15 residues. The CDR3 protein is CATSRVQESNQPQHF. CDR3 in DNA: TGTGCCACCAGCAGAGTACAGGAGAGCAATCAGCCCCAGCATTTT. Full variable domain (remainder filled in from reference TRBV15 and TRBJ1-5): DAMVIQNPRYQVTQFGKPVTLSCSQTLNHNVMYWYQQKSSQAPKLLFHYYDKDFNNEADTPDNFQSRRPNTSFCFLDIRSPGLGDTAMYLCATSRVQESNQPQHFGDGTRLSIL.

This rearrangement joins TRBV9 to TRBJ1-1, with no clear D. The CDR3 covers 13 residues. V was clipped by 0 bases and J by 3 bases, with 6 bases between them. Germline CDR1 reads SGDLS; CDR2 reads YYNGEE. In DNA form, the CDR3 reads TGTGCCAGCAGCGTAGACGGAGACACTGAAGCTTTCTTT. Its protein is CASSVDGDTEAFF.

The chain employs TRBV7-2 and TRBJ2-5; TRBD1 is a possible D gene (5 bases). The CDR3 spans 14 residues. Germline lookup yields CDR1 SGHTA and CDR2 FQGNSA. V was cut by 2 bases and J by 3 bases, with 10 bases left in between. DNA of the CDR3: TGTGCCAGCAGCTTATCGGTGACAGAAGAGACCCAGTACTTC. This gives the protein CASSLSVTEETQYF.

The chain combines TRBV10-3 with TRBJ1-1; the match to TRBD1 covers 8 bases. Germline trimming cut 10 bases from V and 5 bases from J; bases unmatched to any gene: 15. Germline lookup yields CDR1 ENHRY and CDR2 SYGVKD. CDR3 length equals 15 residues. The CDR3 bases are TGTGCCACCACCGCAGGGGGCGCGGGAGAGACTGAAGCTTTCTTT. This sequence encodes CATTAGGAGETEAFF.

The CDR3 region has the DNA TGTGCCAGCAGCTTAGGGGGCTCTAATGAAAAACTGTTTTTT. This sequence encodes CASSLGGSNEKLFF. The chain is built from TRBV13 and TRBJ1-4; D gene uncertain. Trimming took off 0 bases at V and 3 bases at J, with 5 bases between the two ends. Germline CDR1 reads PRHDT; CDR2 reads FYEKMQ (reference sequence). The CDR3 is made up of 14 amino acids.

V is TRBV12-5 and J is TRBJ1-6; D unclear. Trimming took 3 bases from V and 0 from J, leaving 12 bases between them. Germline values: CDR1 LGHNT, CDR2 FRNRAP. The CDR3 consists of 17 residues. DNA for the CDR3: TGTGCTAGTGGTTTCCTGACTCATAGCTCCTATAATTCACCCCTCCACTTT. Encoded protein: CASGFLTHSSYNSPLHF.

The chain uses TRBV30 and TRBJ1-6; TRBD1 aligns across 7 bases. The J segment lost 11 bases and the V segment lost 8 bases, leaving 12 bases of the junction unmatched. CDR3 length: 13 residues. The germline V gene has CDR1 GTSNPN and CDR2 SVGIG (reference sequence). Here the CDR3 reads CAGLQGYFAPLHF. In nucleotides, the CDR3 is TGTGCCGGGTTACAGGGGTACTTTGCACCCCTCCACTTT.

In DNA, the CDR3 is TGTGCCAGCAGCTTCCAGACAGTCTATAGCAATCAGCCCCAGCATTTT. Protein sequence: CASSFQTVYSNQPQHF. This rearrangement joins TRBV7-2 to TRBJ1-5; a weak D match, TRBD1 (5 bases). Germline CDR1 reads SGHTA; CDR2 reads FQGNSA. V lost 3 bases and J 0 bases, leaving 12 bases between the germline ends. The length of the CDR3 is 16 residues.

The V call is TRBV6-5, the J call TRBJ1-1; D uncertain. CDR1 and CDR2 from the germline V gene are MNHEY and SVGAGI. CDR3 length: 15 amino acids. Trimming stripped 0 bases from V and 0 bases from J, with 8 bases between. The CDR3 region is CASSYSEELNTEAFF. CDR3 nucleotide sequence: TGTGCCAGCAGTTACTCGGAGGAACTGAACACTGAAGCTTTCTTT.

This sequence joins TRBV14 and TRBJ2-3; D is uncertain. Germline lookup yields CDR1 SGHDN and CDR2 FVKESK. The V gene lost 1 base and the J gene lost 2 bases, with 10 bases spanning the gap. This CDR3 has 15 amino acids. The CDR3 region has the DNA TGTGCCAGCAGCCAAGCCTCCAGGCACACAGATACGCAGTATTTT. The encoded protein is CASSQASRHTDTQYF.

The genes are TRBV12-5 and TRBJ1-3; 8 bases are shared with TRBD1. With 3 bases clipped from V and 2 bases from J, the junction kept 12 bases outside the gene matches. This CDR3 comprises 18 residues. Germline-derived CDR1 and CDR2 are LGHNT and FRNRAP. DNA of the CDR3: TGTGCTAGTGGTTTTGTTTTGCAGGGGGCTAGAACTGGAAACACCATATATTTT. Translated: CASGFVLQGARTGNTIYF.

V and J are TRBV4-2 and TRBJ1-6; a weak D match, TRBD1 (6 bases). In germline, CDR1 is LGHNA, CDR2 YNFKEQ. The CDR3 runs 17 residues. The V end was cut by 3 bases, the J end by 7 bases, with 19 bases between. The CDR3 spells CASSHYELIQGNSPLHF. CDR3 DNA: TGTGCCAGCAGCCACTACGAACTTATACAGGGAAATTCACCCCTCCACTTT.

V gene TRBV3-1 (or the pseudogene TRBV3-2) combines with J gene TRBJ2-7, with 9 bases identical to TRBD1. Trimming cost V 9 bases and J 8 bases; bases outside gene matches: 17. CDR3 size: 15 residues. Looked up from germline, CDR1 is LGHDT and CDR2 is YNNKEL (reference sequence). CDR3 in DNA: TGTGCCAGACCGAATAAAGGACAGGGGCTTAACCAGCAGTACTTC. This sequence encodes CARPNKGQGLNQQYF.

The rearrangement uses TRBV11-3 and TRBJ2-7, with D hard to call. This CDR3 has 14 amino acids. Deletions cut 3 bases from V and 3 bases from J, with 12 bases between. Germline V CDR1 and CDR2: SGHNT, YENEEA. CDR3 bases: TGTGCCAGCAGCTTCCGGACGCTTGGCTACGAGCAGTACTTC. This gives the protein CASSFRTLGYEQYF.